This record covers a single T cell receptor beta chain. The antigen is unknown. The entry originates in a study of neurological immune-mediated disorders. Via MiXCR, TCRdb re-called the 5' RACE reads, giving one row per CDR3 protein. The table records about 81,000 distinct CDR3 sequences, about 4.5% of them present only once. Time point indicated: longitudinal time-point 3. Preparation of the unsorted libraries drew on 2 million PBMCs stored at -80 C. Germline loops: CDR1 DFQATT, CDR2 SNEGSKA (reference sequence). The CDR3 consists of 12 residues. Trimming removed 4 bases at V and 4 bases at J, with 9 bases between. General observations from the study: None of the CDR3 amino acid sequences of expanded clones recurred across subjects, suggesting private repertoires in all groups. HTLV-1-associated myelopathy led in TCR clonal expansion, while multiple sclerosis ranked lowest, below healthy controls. Phylogenetically, 18 of 34 multiple sclerosis patients' repertoires fell into one related-CDR3 cluster, a possible signature.

The chain recombines TRBV20-1 with TRBJ2-3; unclear D gene. The sequenced sample consisted of PBMCs. This sequence was found in a woman aged 55-70 years with multiple sclerosis. In nucleotides, the CDR3 is TGCAGTGCTATCCCTGAGGCAGATACGCAGTATTTT. This translates into CSAIPEADTQYF.